This TCR beta chain originates from a study of metastatic and nonmetastatic thyroid tumors. TCRdb used MiXCR to call clones anew from the PCR reads. The sample consists of more than 40,000 clones, roughly 15% of them appearing once. None of the patients had undergone any treatment ahead of thyroid surgery. Trimming took 1 base from V and 5 from J, leaving 14 bases between them. Germline CDR1 reads LGHDT; CDR2 reads YNNKEL (reference sequence). This CDR3 spans 15 amino acids. The TCR comes from a female donor with papillary thyroid cancer or a benign thyroid nodule (not recorded which). Some clones in this sample may be carry-over from other donors' samples. The sequenced sample was blood. V usage is TRBV3-1 and J usage is TRBJ1-1; D is unresolved. This CDR3 reads CASSQGPVHRTEAFF. DNA for the CDR3: TGTGCCAGCAGCCAAGGTCCGGTACATAGAACTGAAGCTTTCTTT.